The subject of this entry is one T cell receptor (beta chain). There is no known antigen for this receptor. No base quality information exists; no much larger clone differs at one position. Measured from the cysteine to the phenylalanine, the CDR3 is 19 residues long. Just CDR3 DNA is preserved here, 57 bases in frame from base 1. The germline V gene encodes CDR1 SGHDT and CDR2 YYEEEE. Compared with germline, V lacks 5 bases and J lacks 0 bases; bases without a gene match: 14. This entry comes from a study of cytomegalovirus exposure and HLA in healthy donors (dated by TCRdb to about 2017). Study-level background: In an earlier analysis of several hundred of the donors, about 260 Gb of sequence data and 90 million to 120 million unique TCR beta sequences from roughly 190 million T cells were reported. An early release that covered about 640 HLA-typed donors contained about 300 gigabases of sequencing data and 75 million to 100 million unique TCR sequences. Among the roughly 370 genotyped donors, around 81% belonged to the genetic ancestry cluster associated with self-reported Caucasian donors. The study was designed to test whether signatures of past pathogen exposure could be identified by cataloging public T cell receptors. The T cell repertoires of around 670 subjects were profiled by immunosequencing and related to cytomegalovirus serostatus. In addition to the first cohort of roughly 700 subjects, a separate validation cohort of approximately 120 different subjects was used. High-throughput TCR immunosequencing, statistical association of individual TCRs with disease status, and machine learning were combined to predict cytomegalovirus infection status. To study patterns of TCR occurrence, a later analysis re-analyzed previously published TCR beta repertoires from hundreds of donors and added high-resolution HLA genotyping. In the later analysis, no new phenotypic data were used to find candidate immune exposures; instead, reliance was placed on TCR beta sequences and their occurrence across donors. In an earlier analysis of 587 of the donors, high-throughput TCR beta sequencing was used to judge whether each TCR beta V gene segment behaved as functional or pseudogenic. Donor age, sex, ethnicity and CMV serostatus were collected together with the repertoire data. Genome-wide SNP genotypes for about 65% of the 666 donors were used in a later genetic analysis, which treated that subset as a discovery cohort. All discovery cohort repertoires had been generated using a single sequencing platform. Class I and class II HLA loci were covered by the typing at four-digit resolution. The number of donors typed differed by locus, with about 629-630 for A, B, C, DRB1 and DQB1, around 500 for DQA1, nearly 610 for DPA1, and 400 to 490 for DPB1. Roughly five DR-DQ haplotypes were handled as single units for association and clustering because linkage in the cohort was strong. Among under 450 genotyped donors of the cohort, an average of approximately 230,000 unique TCR beta nucleotide sequences were sequenced per donor, 15% to 20% of them non-productive.

The cohort comprised some 680 healthy bone marrow donors. At the time of sampling, every cohort member was nominally healthy, though immune exposures that went unrecorded were likely present. The donor was CMV seropositive and was included in the group of some 290 seropositive cohort members. Every donor gave a peripheral blood sample, and the peripheral blood mononuclear cells from that sample were used for TCR beta sequencing. The Qiagen DNeasy Blood Extraction Kit was used to extract genomic DNA from the blood cell samples. The library came from the immunoSEQ multiplex PCR assay. For the multiplex PCR, a mixture combining 60 forward primers for TCR Vbeta segments and 13 reverse primers for TCR Jbeta segments was used. The CDR3 region of rearranged TCR beta genes was amplified from genomic DNA with a multiplex PCR assay. On the Illumina HiSeq System, the amplified TCR beta libraries were sequenced as 87-base-pair reads. Per the authors' processing: In a later analysis, about 80 million unique TCR beta chains were counted across the approximately 620 repertoires, and roughly 10 million of these chains were shared by at least two donors. A nearest-neighbor algorithm error-corrected the raw reads and collapsed the reads into unique sequences, merging closely related sequences to remove PCR and sequencing errors. V, D and J gene segments were assigned by aligning CDR3 sequences to IMGT reference sequences. For a sequence to be retained, a match of at least six nucleotides to both a V gene segment and a J gene segment was required. Rearrangements were called productive when the CDR3 lacked stop codons and stayed in frame with V and J; all others were non-productive. CDR3 was defined by IMGT convention, running from the second conserved V-encoded cysteine to the conserved J-encoded phenylalanine. The earlier analysis of 500 to 750 of the donors excluded any sequence lacking an unambiguous match to a single V gene segment. In an earlier analysis of a few hundred of the donors, V segments were called functional above 56.7% productive rearrangements and were called segregating when the between-donor standard deviation exceeded 5%. A statistical classification framework was built to diagnose cytomegalovirus status from the catalog of TCR beta chain sequences. V and J gene assignment, in a later analysis, came from comparing TCR nucleotide sequences with IMGT/GENE-DB human TR gene sequences. The TCRdist pipeline was used in a later analysis to assign CDR3 sequences and most-parsimonious VDJ recombination scenarios. In a later analysis, every TCR beta chain was defined by the combination of its CDR3 amino acid sequence and its V-gene family, and reads without a unique V-gene family were dropped. To address suspected cross-contamination and a sequencing artifact, a later analysis removed approximately 590 highly shared, low-generation-probability nucleotide sequences. In a later analysis, a clonal expansion index for each public chain was calculated from normalized within-repertoire ranks of inferred template counts. A later analysis computed generation probabilities with a VDJ recombination model fitted to out-of-frame rearrangements, and checked the results against IGoR. A later analysis scored TCR-TCR, TCR-HLA and TCR-CMV co-occurrence with hypergeometric tests, applying a repertoire-size bias correction to TCR pairs. A later analysis estimated false discovery rates by permuting HLA or CMV assignments 20 times. A later analysis grouped co-occurring TCRs with DBSCAN, adding TCRdist sequence similarity when clustering within HLA-allele-positive subsets. Repertoires with fewer than 30,000 or more than 120,000 public chains were left out of co-occurrence clustering, as were roughly five repertoires with anomalous nucleotide sharing. TCRdb limited this immuneACCESS table to in-frame rearrangements with V and J called. A share of clones is missing; checked studies link under half to unresolved V genes, and the rest is unexplained. D and trimming come from the DNA, and the V and J calls and clone size come from that table. Present in this sample are about 170,000 clones, roughly 78% of which were seen just once. Clones ranked in the top ten supply 1% of the sample.

What the study reported, not specific to this receptor: According to a later analysis, TCR association rates differed among HLA loci, with DRB1 alleles showing the most associated TCRs and HLA-C alleles showing the fewest. In an earlier analysis of around 600 of the donors, most TCR beta V segments were observed in productive rearrangements about 87% or about 30% of the time, broadly matching IMGT annotations. This cohort had only TCR beta chains sequenced, and the lack of alpha or paired-chain data limited which features could be detected. The authors suggested that the approach could potentially be generalized to other disease states and immunological phenotypes. Correlated functional status among segregating V segments might be attributable to linkage disequilibrium, but an unknown experimental factor could not be ruled out. A later analysis found that most CMV-associated TCR beta chains appeared HLA-restricted, with HLA associations seemingly driven largely by CMV exposure. Compared with the approximately 670-donor mean, donors in an Asian-associated ancestry cluster had fewer N-insertions in productive TCRs, according to a later genetic analysis. The classifier was reported to diagnose cytomegalovirus status with high specificity and sensitivity in both the original and validation cohorts. Strong co-occurrence of HLA alleles, especially DR and DQ, made assigning TCR associations to individual alleles difficult. A further reported finding was that TCR beta sequences accurately predicted the HLA-A and HLA-B alleles for most subjects in the first cohort. Compared with equally common non-associated chains, HLA-associated TCR beta chains in a later analysis were more clonally expanded and had lower generation probabilities. Some IMGT-functional V segments, including TRBV6-2 and TRBV6-3, could not be told apart with the 87-base-pair reads, so those segments were excluded. An association between a missense DCLRE1C variant and V-gene and J-gene trimming of TCR beta chains was found in a later genetic analysis and replicated in an independent cohort. Most TCR sequences were seen in very few donors, while some public TCRs were found in many individuals. The sequencing pipeline was judged likely to have produced a cluster of highly shared sequence variants as a technical artifact. In vitro tests confirmed that a few of the cytomegalovirus-associated TCR beta chains recognize cytomegalovirus antigens. A total of about 180 TCR beta chains were listed by the study as associated with cytomegalovirus. Roughly uniform sequencing depth across donors was assumed in presence/absence analyses, although this assumption may not hold. A later analysis associated about 17,000 TCR beta sequences with specific HLA alleles at a false discovery rate of 0.05. HLA typing was unavailable for some donors at each locus, so association tests used only the typed subset. Because counts were too low, roughly 16 rarely observed V segments, including chromosome 9 orphons, were left out of the earlier analysis of roughly 600 of the donors. A later analysis reported that several top co-occurrence clusters appeared linked to parvovirus B19, influenza, CMV and Epstein-Barr virus. For the cohort, immune exposure information was limited to CMV serostatus.

Source material: PBMCs. The sequence was collected from a woman aged 45-65 years in good health and CMV-seropositive. The chain employs TRBV5-6 and TRBJ2-2; TRBD2 fits 9 bases in the junction. The nucleotides read TGTGCCAGCAGTCTGAATGTCCATAGCGGGGGATCGAACACCGGGGAGCTGTTTTTT. It encodes CASSLNVHSGGSNTGELFF.